These T cell receptor beta chains were read from a single sample in a study of regulatory T cells in long-lasting Graves disease. Each CDR3 protein gets one entry after TCRdb re-called the multiplex PCR reads with MiXCR. The table shows a few hundred thousand distinct CDR3 sequences, with more than 20% occurring only once. The sequenced sample was peripheral blood mononuclear cells (PBMCs), obtained when the disease was refractory, from a patient treated with antithyroid drugs. The receptors originated from a woman in her 40s with Graves disease. The CDR3 runs from the conserved cysteine through the conserved F or W. A D gene is named only where the DNA matches it firmly. Clone sizes are given selectively: once, few, many, or a class where the clone is expanded.

>TRBJ1-4|many|TRBD1|TRBV12-3/TRBV12-4
CASTRDSRNEKLFF
TGTGCCAGCACCAGGGACAGTAGGAATGAAAAACTGTTTTTT
>TRBJ2-6|many|-|TRBV7-3
CASSLQPGANVLTF
TGTGCCAGCAGCTTACAGCCTGGGGCCAACGTCCTGACTTTC
>TRBJ1-5|-|-|TRBV19
CASAPRFAQPQHF
TGTGCCAGTGCCCCTCGATTTGCTCAGCCCCAGCATTTT
>TRBJ1-3|many|-|TRBV3-1
CASSQQRDTIYF
TGTGCCAGCAGCCAGCAGCGGGACACCATATATTTT
>TRBJ2-7|many|-|TRBV28
CASSSTSGVSYEQYF
TGTGCCAGCAGCTCCACCTCTGGGGTGAGCTACGAGCAGTACTTC
>TRBJ2-7|-|-|TRBV30
CAWSVWGLLSSYEQYF
TGTGCCTGGAGTGTTTGGGGCCTTCTAAGCTCCTACGAGCAGTACTTC
>TRBJ2-7|many|-|TRBV28
CASSDRLHSEQYF
TGTGCCAGCAGTGACAGACTTCACAGCGAGCAGTACTTC
>TRBJ1-2|-|-|TRBV12-3/TRBV12-4
CASSKTGLAGYTF
TGTGCCAGCAGTAAAACAGGGCTCGCGGGCTACACCTTC
>TRBJ1-5|few|-|TRBV20-1
CSASSDPGEDQPQHF
TGCAGTGCTAGCAGCGATCCAGGGGAGGATCAGCCCCAGCATTTT
>TRBJ1-5|few|-|TRBV4-1
CASSQWSRGNQPQHF
TGCGCCAGCAGCCAATGGTCCAGGGGAAATCAGCCCCAGCATTTT
>TRBJ2-7|many|TRBD2|TRBV20-1
CSAQTSGRVIYEQYF
TGCAGTGCCCAGACTAGCGGGAGAGTTATCTACGAGCAGTACTTC